This passage covers 29 T cell receptor beta chains from one sample sequenced in a study of blood T cell repertoires in COVID-19. TCRdb's table, derived via immunoSEQ multiplex PCR, lists solely in-frame clones and lacks some. The repertoire holds under 200,000 clones, with 86% as singletons. The sequenced sample consisted of peripheral blood. The source of these receptors is a man in his 60s with acute or convalescent COVID-19.

This clone was recorded a few times. The rearrangement links TRBV3-1 (or the pseudogene TRBV3-2) to TRBJ2-1; maybe TRBD2 (5 bases). Per the germline V gene, CDR1 is LGHDT and CDR2 is YNNKEL (reference sequence). The CDR3 extends over 15 amino acids. With 3 bases removed from V and 9 bases from J, the gap between germline ends came to 18 bases. The CDR3 bases are TGTGCCAGCAGCCACACAAACTCGCTAGCCATTGAGCAGTTCTTC. Its protein is CASSHTNSLAIEQFF.

The V call is TRBV7-9, the J call TRBJ1-1, with D possibly matching TRBD1 (6 bases). Germline lookup yields CDR1 SEHNR and CDR2 FQNEAQ (reference sequence). V lost 5 bases and J lost 6, with 16 bases in between. The CDR3 runs to 14 residues. CDR3 bases: TGTGCCAGCAGCCGACAGGTAGAGAGCCCTGAAGCTTTCTTT. As protein: CASSRQVESPEAFF.

The rearrangement links TRBV4-1 to TRBJ2-1, with unresolved D. The V gene lost 3 bases and the J gene lost 2 bases, with 2 bases spanning the gap. Germline CDR1 and CDR2: MGHRA and YSYEKL. The CDR3 sequence is 12 residues long. CDR3 sequence: CASSHTYNEQFF. DNA of the CDR3: TGCGCCAGCAGCCACACCTACAATGAGCAGTTCTTC.

J is TRBJ2-7 and V is TRBV11-2, with 9 bases aligning to TRBD2. Trimming cost V 7 bases and J 3 bases; bases outside gene matches: 7. CDR3 length equals 14 residues. Germline V lookup: CDR1 SGHAT, CDR2 FQNNGV. CDR3 protein: CASTGLARFYEQYF. The CDR3 DNA reads TGTGCCAGCACCGGACTAGCGAGATTCTACGAGCAGTACTTC.

The chain links TRBV25-1 to TRBJ1-4; 9 positions match TRBD1. Looked up from germline, CDR1 is MGHDK and CDR2 is SYGVNS. The V segment lost 11 bases and the J segment 6 bases; nucleotides outside the gene matches: 7. The CDR3 is 13 residues long. The CDR3 nucleotides are TGTGCCGCACGCCGGACAGGGGATGAAAAACTGTTTTTT. This gives the protein CAARRTGDEKLFF.

This clone showed up just a few times. The gene calls are TRBV7-2 and TRBJ2-7; 9 bases align to TRBD1. Trimming cost V 2 bases and J 4 bases; bases outside gene matches: 6. The CDR3 has 15 residues. Germline V lookup: CDR1 SGHTA, CDR2 FQGNSA. Here the CDR3 reads CASSLSQGAHYEQYF. For the CDR3, the DNA is TGTGCCAGCAGCTTATCACAGGGGGCGCATTACGAGCAGTACTTC. Drawing the rest from reference TRBV7-2 and TRBJ2-7, the complete variable domain is GAGVSQSPSNKVTEKGKDVELRCDPISGHTALYWYRQSLGQGLEFLIYFQGNSAPDKSGLPSDRFSAERTGGSVSTLTIQRTQQEDSAVYLCASSLSQGAHYEQYFGPGTRLTVT.

This sequence joins TRBV28 and TRBJ2-2, with 11 bases fitting TRBD1. The CDR3 totals 16 residues. Per the germline V gene, CDR1 is MDHEN and CDR2 is SYDVKM. The V segment lost 4 bases and the J segment 5 bases; nucleotides outside the gene matches: 6. The CDR3 protein is CASSSWTGGWTGELFF. The CDR3 bases are TGTGCCAGCAGTTCTTGGACAGGGGGCTGGACCGGGGAGCTGTTTTTT.

This clone was recorded a few times. The CDR3 DNA reads TGTGCCAGCAGGCGACAGGGAGGCTATGGCTACACCTTC. Translating it yields CASRRQGGYGYTF. The chain recombines TRBV28 with TRBJ1-2; 7 bases align to TRBD1. The CDR3 runs to 13 residues. The junction had 5 bases not matched to a gene; V was cut back by 6 bases and J by 4 bases. CDR1 and CDR2 from the germline V gene are MDHEN and SYDVKM.

The chain recombines TRBV4-1 with TRBJ1-1; 10 nucleotides align to TRBD1. CDR1 MGHRA and CDR2 YSYEKL come from the germline V gene. The CDR3 loop spans 15 amino acids. V lost 1 base to trimming and J lost 11 bases; unmatched junction nucleotides: 10. The CDR3 coding sequence is TGCGCCAGCAGCCAAGGCCTAGGGGGACAGGGGTACGCTTTCTTT. Translating gives CASSQGLGGQGYAFF.

The genes are TRBV28 and TRBJ1-3; the D gene is possibly TRBD1 (6 bases). Germline CDR1 and CDR2: MDHEN and SYDVKM. V shed 4 bases and J shed 2 bases, with 18 bases lying between them. CDR3 length: 17 residues. CDR3: CASSSSSTGFTGNTIYF. CDR3 coding DNA: TGTGCCAGCAGTTCTTCATCCACAGGGTTCACTGGAAACACCATATATTTT.

This chain joins TRBV3-1 (or the pseudogene TRBV3-2) and TRBJ2-3; a possible D gene is TRBD2 (7 bases). V gave up 1 base and J gave up 4 bases, with 12 bases separating them. Germline V gene lookup returns CDR1 LGHDT and CDR2 YNNKEL (reference sequence). The CDR3 has 15 amino acids. For the CDR3, the DNA is TGTGCCAGCAGCCAAGCCTGGGGGGGCGCAGATACGCAGTATTTT. Translating gives CASSQAWGGADTQYF.

The V call is TRBV27, the J call TRBJ1-1; D possibly corresponds to TRBD1 (5 bases). CDR3 length equals 15 residues. V lost 2 bases and J lost 0, with 10 bases in between. Per germline, CDR1 MNHEY and CDR2 SMNVEV (reference sequence). DNA of the CDR3: TGTGCCAGCAGTTTAAACGGGGGTATGAACACTGAAGCTTTCTTT. Amino acid sequence: CASSLNGGMNTEAFF.

This chain joins TRBV19 and TRBJ2-2, with 14 nucleotides matching TRBD2. Per germline, CDR1 LNHDA and CDR2 SQIVND (reference sequence). This CDR3 region has 15 residues. With 6 bases clipped from V and 6 bases from J, the junction kept 3 bases outside the gene matches. The CDR3 region is CASSLTSGRAGELFF. The CDR3 coding sequence is TGTGCCAGTAGCCTGACTAGCGGGAGGGCCGGGGAGCTGTTTTTT.

This clone was counted a single time. The chain links TRBV28 to TRBJ1-3; perhaps TRBD1 as D (6 bases). V lost 7 bases and J 3 bases, leaving 13 bases between the germline ends. This CDR3 spans 14 amino acids. CDR1 MDHEN and CDR2 SYDVKM come from the germline V gene. For the CDR3, the DNA is TGTGCCAGCACCCTGACAGGACTTGGAAACACCATATATTTT. It specifies CASTLTGLGNTIYF.

A note on this clone: An end of the junction differs from the germline gene, which may be a read error. The chain is built from TRBV10-3 and TRBJ1-5; the D gene is possibly TRBD1 (5 bases). The CDR3 is 13 residues long. Germline assignment: CDR1 ENHRY and CDR2 SYGVKD. The CDR3 spells CAISESGQALLAF. The CDR3 region has the DNA TGTGCCATCAGTGAGTCGGGGCAGGCCCTGTTGGCTTTT.

This chain joins TRBV2 and TRBJ1-5; D is uncertain. The CDR3 covers 14 residues. V lost 3 bases and J 1 base, leaving 7 bases between the germline ends. Germline CDR1 reads SNHLY; CDR2 reads FYNNEI. The CDR3, as DNA: TGTGCCAGCAGTGACAGGTCAAGCAATCAGCCCCAGCATTTT. This encodes CASSDRSSNQPQHF.

The CDR3 reads CASSRDGSGGSIQYF. For the CDR3, the DNA is TGTGCCAGCAGCCGGGACGGGTCGGGAGGGAGCATTCAGTACTTC. The V call is TRBV2, the J call TRBJ2-4; 8 bases fit TRBD2. V lost 6 bases to trimming and J lost 9 bases; unmatched junction nucleotides: 13. Germline CDR1 and CDR2: SNHLY and FYNNEI. The CDR3 extends over 15 amino acids.

This chain connects TRBV6-6 to TRBJ2-7; 10 nucleotides line up with TRBD2. The CDR3 loop spans 13 amino acids. Unmatched junction bases numbered 1, after V lost 8 bases and J lost 0 bases. Germline V gene data show CDR1 as MNHNY and CDR2 as SVGAGI (reference sequence). In nucleotides, the CDR3 is TGTGCCAGCGGACTAGCGGTCTCCTACGAGCAGTACTTC. Translating it yields CASGLAVSYEQYF.

V is TRBV6-5 and J is TRBJ2-3; TRBD1 aligns across 9 bases. V shed 6 bases and J 6 bases; nucleotides not matched to a gene: 7. The CDR3 contains 14 residues. Germline V gene sequence: CDR1 MNHEY, CDR2 SVGAGI. The CDR3: CASSPGQGWDTQYF. DNA of the CDR3: TGTGCCAGCAGCCCGGGACAGGGCTGGGATACGCAGTATTTT.

The chain carries TRBV21-1 and TRBJ1-5. TRBV21-1 is marked as a pseudogene. The CDR3 loop spans 14 amino acids. CDR3 bases: TGTGCCAGCAGCAAAGTGGGGGGAGAACAGCCCCAGCATTTT. Its protein is CASSKVGGEQPQHF.

This clone has a count of ten or more. The chain employs TRBV18 and TRBJ2-2, with D unclear. V lost 0 bases to trimming and J lost 6 bases, with 8 bases between them. The CDR3 length is 14 residues. From germline, CDR1 is KGHSH and CDR2 LQKENI. CDR3 residues: CASSPPSIPGELFF. CDR3 DNA: TGTGCCAGCTCACCACCGTCTATTCCCGGGGAGCTGTTTTTT.

In the case of this clone: Different DNA sequences within this sample yield the same CDR3. The chain combines TRBV7-3 with TRBJ2-1; TRBD2 aligns across 7 bases. The trim removed 2 bases at V and 2 bases at J, leaving 3 bases unmatched. CDR1 is SGHTA, CDR2 FQGTGA, per germline. This CDR3 contains 15 residues. CDR3 sequence: CASSLGLAAYNEQFF. Written as DNA, the CDR3 is TGTGCCAGCAGCTTAGGGCTAGCGGCCTACAATGAGCAGTTCTTC.

This clone has a single count. The chain carries TRBV28 and TRBJ1-6; a possible D gene is TRBD1 (5 bases). The V end lost 8 bases, the J end lost 6 bases, and 8 bases lay between the germline ends. CDR3 length: 12 residues. Germline V gene sequence: CDR1 MDHEN, CDR2 SYDVKM. CDR3 amino acids: CASVDSNSPLHF. DNA of the CDR3: TGTGCCAGCGTAGACAGTAATTCACCCCTCCACTTT.

The chain recombines TRBV10-1 with TRBJ1-1; D remains ambiguous. V was clipped by 3 bases and J by 1 base, with 6 bases between them. The CDR3 covers 13 residues. Germline CDR1 WNHNN, CDR2 SYGVQD (reference sequence). The CDR3 reads CASSEQTNTEAFF. DNA of the CDR3: TGCGCCAGCAGTGAACAGACGAACACTGAAGCTTTCTTT.

This chain uses TRBV27 with TRBJ1-2; 8 nucleotides line up with TRBD1. The CDR3 runs to 14 residues. Unmatched junction bases numbered 9, after V lost 4 bases and J lost 8 bases. Per germline, CDR1 MNHEY and CDR2 SMNVEV (reference sequence). The CDR3 loop is CASSSSDRVGGYTF. In nucleotides, the CDR3 is TGTGCCAGCAGTTCCTCGGACAGGGTTGGAGGCTACACCTTC.

The chain employs TRBV28 and TRBJ1-4; D ambiguous. Per the germline V gene, CDR1 is MDHEN and CDR2 is SYDVKM. This CDR3 has 16 residues. With 6 bases removed from V and 10 bases from J, the gap between germline ends came to 24 bases. The CDR3 DNA follows: TGTGCCAGCAGACCTCCTCGTCAGCGGGCATCCGGAAAACTGTTTTTT. It encodes CASRPPRQRASGKLFF.

The rearrangement uses TRBV2 and TRBJ2-7, with TRBD1 as a possible D gene (5 bases). Germline loops: CDR1 SNHLY, CDR2 FYNNEI. The CDR3 has 13 amino acids. Trimming left V 2 bases short and J 2 bases short, with 7 bases between. Here the CDR3 DNA reads TGTGCCAGCAGTGAAATGACAGCCTACGAGCAGTACTTC. Encoded protein: CASSEMTAYEQYF.

The chain recombines TRBV7-3 with TRBJ2-2, with TRBD2 identical over 7 bases. The CDR3 loop spans 15 amino acids. Germline values: CDR1 SGHTA, CDR2 FQGTGA. V was clipped by 0 bases and J by 4 bases; unmatched bases: 2. The CDR3 loop reads CASSLTSGRTGELFF. The CDR3 DNA follows: TGTGCCAGCAGCTTAACTAGCGGGCGCACCGGGGAGCTGTTTTTT.

V usage is TRBV2 and J usage is TRBJ1-6; no definite D call. Germline lookup yields CDR1 SNHLY and CDR2 FYNNEI. V was cut by 1 base and J by 9 bases, with 4 bases left in between. This CDR3 is 12 amino acids long. CDR3 loop: CASSEGSSPLHF. In DNA form, the CDR3 reads TGTGCCAGCAGTGAAGGGAGTTCACCCCTCCACTTT.